This T cell receptor (beta chain) appears in the sequencing data of a study of molecular identifiers for immune sequencing clone quantification. The study's findings and limits: Clonotypes topping 20 RNA copies carried over 97% of effector molecules but under 1% of naive ones.

In regard to this clonotype: Its cognate antigen is unknown. This sequence may be a read error, since a much larger clone differs from it by one base.

TCRdb fed the PCR reads into MiXCR, producing one record per CDR3 protein. Here the sample spans approximately 550,000 distinct CDR3 sequences, about 21% being singletons. Naive CD8 T cells underwent sorting with the CD8+CD4-CCR7+CD45RA+ definition. Sequenced: naive CD8+ T cells from blood, with Jurkat cell RNA spiked in. Subset: FACS-sorted CD8+CD4-CCR7+CD45RA+ naive T cells. The receptor was isolated from a human donor in good health. Some libraries in this study had Jurkat cell RNA spiked in.

The CDR3 reads CASSSPKEHGSYEQYF. Written as DNA, the CDR3 is TGTGCCAGCAGTTCACCCAAAGAACACGGCTCCTACGAGCAGTACTTC. The chain joins TRBV27 to TRBJ2-7; no firm D call. CDR3 length: 16 residues. From germline, CDR1 is MNHEY and CDR2 SMNVEV (reference sequence). Trimming removed 4 bases from V and 0 bases from J, with 16 bases in between.